This T cell receptor beta chain came from a study of T-cell memory formation after mild COVID-19. Study-wide background: Largely donor-specific sequence clusters came from a couple of donors.

Whole-study results and caveats: Clones which contracted sat mainly in CM and EM if CD4+, and in EMRA if CD8+. CD4+ bias marked clones expanding day 15 to 37, unlike balanced contracting clones.

This CDR3 region has 15 residues. Deletions cut 0 bases from V and 7 bases from J, with 10 bases between. Germline V gene lookup returns CDR1 SGHVS and CDR2 FNYEAQ. Constant-segment primers and 5'RACE yielded cDNA libraries for TCR alpha and TCR beta, each carrying sample barcodes and UMIs. TCRdb reprocessed the 5' RACE reads with MiXCR, giving one entry per CDR3 protein. The data show about 280,000 distinct CDR3 sequences, under 8.5% seen once. With respect to this clonotype: The antigen remains undetermined.

This TCR derives from a man aged 18 to 29 who had mild COVID-19 (a few samples of this study predate the infection). Cell type and time point are not known. The V and J genes are TRBV7-6 and TRBJ1-6; tentative D call: TRBD1 (6 bases). Sequencing was performed on PBMCs or a T cell subset sorted from them (not recorded which). The CDR3 is CASSLARGGNSPLHF. The CDR3 DNA follows: TGTGCCAGCAGCTTAGCGCGAGGGGGGAATTCACCCCTCCACTTT. Filled out from reference TRBV7-6 and TRBJ1-6, the complete variable domain reads GAGVSQSPRYKVTKRGQDVALRCDPISGHVSLYWYRQALGQGPEFLTYFNYEAQQDKSGLPNDRFSAERPEGSISTLTIQRTEQRDSAMYRCASSLARGGNSPLHFGNGTRLTVT.